This TCR beta chain came from a study of CD8+CD57+ T cells in acquired aplastic anemia. Study information: Sorted CD4+ and CD8+ cells yielded roughly 3.2 ug of DNA on average.

The patients chosen for sequencing had shown expansion of CD8+CD57+ cells (detected by flow cytometry). There are a few counts of this clonotype. This CDR3 contains 12 residues. Germline V lookup: CDR1 SNHLY, CDR2 FYNNEI. The V and J ends lost 8 bases and 7 bases respectively, with 15 bases between them. Genomic DNA, the template, was used for profiling of the TCR beta VDJ and CDR3. TCRdb processed the reads anew with MiXCR; each CDR3 protein has one entry. The sample includes more than 150,000 distinct CDR3 sequences, around half of them seen just once. V is TRBV2 and J is TRBJ2-7, with D possibly being TRBD1 (6 bases). This TCR came from a human donor with aplastic anemia. Sequences were obtained from sorted CD4+, CD8+, or CD8+CD57+ T cells (not recorded which) from PBMCs. In DNA form, the CDR3 reads TGTGCCAGCGAAACAGGGCGCAATGAGCAGTACTTC. This codes for CASETGRNEQYF.